A single TCR beta chain is shown here with its context. The antigen is undetermined. This specimen comes from a study of shared clonotypes between healthy human individuals. TCRdb keeps only in-frame clones here, not all; method: immunoSEQ multiplex PCR. The repertoire consists of 2 million to 2.5 million clones, with approximately 93% occurring once and the leading ten covering 0.39%. Study findings and constraints: Naive subsets generally exceeded memory subsets in estimated richness.

The sequence was collected from a man between 18 and 29 years old in good health. Some clones in this sample may be carry-over from other donors' samples. The sequenced sample consisted of naive CD4+ T cells from PBMCs. The subset: CD45RA+ positively selected.

The CDR3 sequence is CASSYGQENTEAFF. Here the CDR3 DNA reads TGCGCCAGCAGCTACGGACAGGAGAACACTGAAGCTTTCTTT. This chain links TRBV5-1 with TRBJ1-1; 7 bases agree with TRBD1. Germline trimming cut 3 bases from V and 1 base from J; bases unmatched to any gene: 3. Germline CDR1 SGHRS, CDR2 YFSETQ. The CDR3 runs to 14 residues.